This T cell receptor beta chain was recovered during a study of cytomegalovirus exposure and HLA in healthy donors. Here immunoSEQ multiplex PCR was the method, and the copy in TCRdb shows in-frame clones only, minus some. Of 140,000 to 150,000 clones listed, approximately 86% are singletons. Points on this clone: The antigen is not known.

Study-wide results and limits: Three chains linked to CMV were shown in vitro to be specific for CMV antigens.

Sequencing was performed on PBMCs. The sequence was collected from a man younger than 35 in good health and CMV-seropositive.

CDR3: CASSAGVSTGELFF. The DNA of the CDR3 is TGTGCCAGCAGTGCGGGAGTGAGCACCGGGGAGCTGTTTTTT. The rearrangement uses TRBV6-4 and TRBJ2-2; TRBD2 might be the D (6 bases). V gave up 4 bases and J gave up 4 bases, with 10 bases separating them. Germline CDR1 and CDR2: MRHNA and SNTAGT. The CDR3 has 14 residues.